This TCR beta chain is drawn from a study of CD8+CD57+ T cells in acquired aplastic anemia. Genomic DNA acted as the template from which TCR beta VDJ combination and CDR3 sequence profiling were carried out. TCRdb itself ran the reads through MiXCR, one entry per CDR3 protein. The data show 150,000 to 200,000 distinct CDR3 sequences, with around 47% seen just once and roughly 3.2% held by the top ten. Patients chosen for sequencing had CD8+CD57+ cells that had expanded, as shown by flow cytometry. Patients, without exception, had severe acquired aplastic anemia. The CDR3 covers 15 residues. Germline V lookup: CDR1 LGHNA, CDR2 YNFKEQ. V lost 1 base, J lost 1 base, and 10 bases lay in between. This clonotype showed up many times.

The sequence was collected from a human donor with aplastic anemia. The sequenced sample consisted of sorted CD4+, CD8+, or CD8+CD57+ T cells (not recorded which) from PBMCs. This chain connects TRBV4-2 to TRBJ2-5; no definite D call. CDR3 sequence reads: CASSQGVPSQETQYF. The CDR3 DNA reads as TGTGCCAGCAGCCAAGGCGTTCCTTCCCAAGAGACCCAGTACTTC.